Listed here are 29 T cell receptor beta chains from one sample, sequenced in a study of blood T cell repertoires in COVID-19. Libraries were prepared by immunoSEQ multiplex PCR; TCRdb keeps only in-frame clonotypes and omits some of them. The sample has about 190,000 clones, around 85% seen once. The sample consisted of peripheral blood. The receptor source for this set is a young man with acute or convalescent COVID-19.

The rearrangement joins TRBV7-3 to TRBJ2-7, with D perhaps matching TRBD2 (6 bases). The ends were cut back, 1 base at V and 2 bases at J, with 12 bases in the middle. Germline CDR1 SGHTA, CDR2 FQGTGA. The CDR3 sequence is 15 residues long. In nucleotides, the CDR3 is TGTGCCAGCAGCTTAATGGGCGGGGACCCCTACGAGCAGTACTTC. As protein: CASSLMGGDPYEQYF.

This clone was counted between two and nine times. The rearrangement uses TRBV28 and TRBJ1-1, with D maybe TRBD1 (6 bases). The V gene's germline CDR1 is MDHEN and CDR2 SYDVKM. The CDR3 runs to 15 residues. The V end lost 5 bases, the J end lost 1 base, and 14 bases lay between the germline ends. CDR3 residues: CASSRGGVGNTEAFF. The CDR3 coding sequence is TGTGCCAGCAGTAGGGGGGGCGTTGGGAACACTGAAGCTTTCTTT.

DNA for the CDR3: TGTGCCAGCAGCCTTTCTCAGGGGCTTCAGCCCCAGCATTTT. Translation gives CASSLSQGLQPQHF. The chain joins TRBV3-1 (or the pseudogene TRBV3-2) to TRBJ1-5, with D perhaps matching TRBD1 (6 bases). This CDR3 has 14 residues. Germline CDR1 is LGHDT and CDR2 is YNNKEL (reference sequence). Trimming removed 4 bases from V and 6 bases from J, with 13 bases in between.

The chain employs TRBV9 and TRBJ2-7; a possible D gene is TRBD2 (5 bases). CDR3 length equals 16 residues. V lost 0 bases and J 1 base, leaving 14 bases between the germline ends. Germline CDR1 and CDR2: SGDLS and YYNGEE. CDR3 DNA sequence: TGTGCCAGCAGCGTAGGTTCGGCGGGTTATTCCTACGAGCAGTACTTC. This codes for CASSVGSAGYSYEQYF.

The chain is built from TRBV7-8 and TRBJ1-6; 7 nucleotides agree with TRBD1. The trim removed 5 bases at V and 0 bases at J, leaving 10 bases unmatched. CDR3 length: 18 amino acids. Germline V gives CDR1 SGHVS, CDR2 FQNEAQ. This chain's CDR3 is CASSQTGTLSSYNSPLHF. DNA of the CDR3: TGTGCCAGCAGCCAGACAGGGACCCTAAGCTCCTATAATTCACCCCTCCACTTT.

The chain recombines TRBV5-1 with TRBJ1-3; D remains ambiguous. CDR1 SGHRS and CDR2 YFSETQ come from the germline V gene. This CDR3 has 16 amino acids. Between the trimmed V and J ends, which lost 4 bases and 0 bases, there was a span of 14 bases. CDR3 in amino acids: CASSPARISSGNTIYF. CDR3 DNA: TGCGCCAGCAGCCCCGCGCGGATAAGCTCTGGAAACACCATATATTTT.

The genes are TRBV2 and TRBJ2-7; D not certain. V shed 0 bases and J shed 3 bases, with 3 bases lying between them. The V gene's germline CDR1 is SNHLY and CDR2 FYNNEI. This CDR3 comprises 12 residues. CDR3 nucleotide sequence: TGTGCCAGCAGTGAAGCCTTCTACGAGCAGTACTTC. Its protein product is CASSEAFYEQYF. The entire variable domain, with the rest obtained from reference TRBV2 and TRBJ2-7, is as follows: EPEVTQTPSHQVTQMGQEVILRCVPISNHLYFYWYRQILGQKVEFLVSFYNNEISEKSEIFDDQFSVERPDGSNFTLKIRSTKLEDSAMYFCASSEAFYEQYFGPGTRLTVT.

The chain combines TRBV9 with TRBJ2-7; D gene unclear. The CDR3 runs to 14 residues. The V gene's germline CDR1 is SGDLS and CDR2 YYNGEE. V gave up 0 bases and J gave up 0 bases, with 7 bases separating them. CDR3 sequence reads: CASSVDEDSYEQYF. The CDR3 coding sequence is TGTGCCAGCAGCGTAGATGAGGACTCCTACGAGCAGTACTTC. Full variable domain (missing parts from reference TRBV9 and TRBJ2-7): DSGVTQTPKHLITATGQRVTLRCSPRSGDLSVYWYQQSLDQGLQFLIQYYNGEERAKGNILERFSAQQFPDLHSELNLSSLELGDSALYFCASSVDEDSYEQYFGPGTRLTVT.

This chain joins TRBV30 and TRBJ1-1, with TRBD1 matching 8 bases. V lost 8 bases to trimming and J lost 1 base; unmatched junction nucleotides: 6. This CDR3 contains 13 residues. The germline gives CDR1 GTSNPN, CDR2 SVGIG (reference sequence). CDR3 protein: CARSGGPNTEAFF. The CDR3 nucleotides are TGTGCCCGTTCAGGGGGCCCGAACACTGAAGCTTTCTTT.

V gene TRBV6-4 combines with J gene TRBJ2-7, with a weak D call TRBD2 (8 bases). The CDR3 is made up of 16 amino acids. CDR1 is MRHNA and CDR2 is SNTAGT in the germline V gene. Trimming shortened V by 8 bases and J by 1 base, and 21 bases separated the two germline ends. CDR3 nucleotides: TGTGCCAGCCGAGAGGGACAGCGGGGGAGTTCCTACGAGCAGTACTTC. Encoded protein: CASREGQRGSSYEQYF.

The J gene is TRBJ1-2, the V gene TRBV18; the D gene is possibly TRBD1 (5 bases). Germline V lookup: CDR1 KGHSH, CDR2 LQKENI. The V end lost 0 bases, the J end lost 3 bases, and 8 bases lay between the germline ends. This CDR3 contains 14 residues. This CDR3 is CASSPPGGDYGYTF. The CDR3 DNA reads TGTGCCAGCTCACCACCGGGGGGTGACTATGGCTACACCTTC.

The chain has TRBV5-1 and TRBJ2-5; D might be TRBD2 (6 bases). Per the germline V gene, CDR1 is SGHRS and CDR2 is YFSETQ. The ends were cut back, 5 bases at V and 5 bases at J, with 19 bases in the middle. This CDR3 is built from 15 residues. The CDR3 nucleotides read TGCGCCAGCAGTCCTGCGTTCATGGAGGGCGAGACCCAGTACTTC. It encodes CASSPAFMEGETQYF.

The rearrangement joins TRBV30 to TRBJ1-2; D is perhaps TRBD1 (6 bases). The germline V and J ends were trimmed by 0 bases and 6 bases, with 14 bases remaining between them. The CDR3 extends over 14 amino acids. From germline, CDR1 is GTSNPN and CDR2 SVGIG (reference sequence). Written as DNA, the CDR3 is TGTGCCTGGAGTGTACTCTTGAGGGGGAATGGCTACACCTTC. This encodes CAWSVLLRGNGYTF.

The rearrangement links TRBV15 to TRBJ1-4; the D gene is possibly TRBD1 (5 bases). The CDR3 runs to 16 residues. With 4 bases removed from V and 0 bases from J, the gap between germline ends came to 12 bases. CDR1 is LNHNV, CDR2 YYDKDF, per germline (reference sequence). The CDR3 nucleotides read TGTGCCACCAGCAACCGAACGGGGGCAACTAATGAAAAACTGTTTTTT. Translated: CATSNRTGATNEKLFF.

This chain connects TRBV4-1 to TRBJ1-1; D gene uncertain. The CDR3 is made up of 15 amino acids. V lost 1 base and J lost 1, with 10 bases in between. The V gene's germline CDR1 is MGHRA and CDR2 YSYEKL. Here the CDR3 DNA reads TGCGCCAGCAGCCAAGTGGTAGCGAAGAACACTGAAGCTTTCTTT. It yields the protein CASSQVVAKNTEAFF.

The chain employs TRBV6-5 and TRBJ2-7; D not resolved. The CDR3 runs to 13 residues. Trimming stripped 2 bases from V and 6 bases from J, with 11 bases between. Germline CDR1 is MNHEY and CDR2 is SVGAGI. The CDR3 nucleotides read TGTGCCAGCAGTTACACGAGAAACGGCGAGCAGTACTTC. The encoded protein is CASSYTRNGEQYF.

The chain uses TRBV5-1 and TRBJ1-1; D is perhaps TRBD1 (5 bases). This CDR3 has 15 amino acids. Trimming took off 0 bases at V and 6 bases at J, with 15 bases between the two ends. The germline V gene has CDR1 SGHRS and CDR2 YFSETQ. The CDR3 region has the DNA TGCGCCAGCAGCTTGGACAGGCGGACCTCATCTGAAGCTTTCTTT. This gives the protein CASSLDRRTSSEAFF.

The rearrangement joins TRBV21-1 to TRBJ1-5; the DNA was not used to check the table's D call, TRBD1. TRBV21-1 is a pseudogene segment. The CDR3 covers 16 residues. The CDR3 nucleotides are TGTGCCAGCAGCAAAGGCCTGACAGGGTCCAATCAGCCCCAGCATTTT. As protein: CASSKGLTGSNQPQHF.

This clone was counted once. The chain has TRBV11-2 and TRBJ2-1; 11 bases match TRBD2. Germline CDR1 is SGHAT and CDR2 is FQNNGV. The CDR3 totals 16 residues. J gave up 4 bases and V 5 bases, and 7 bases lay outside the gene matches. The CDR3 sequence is CASSPTASGGYNEQFF. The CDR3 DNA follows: TGTGCCAGCAGCCCCACCGCTAGCGGGGGGTACAATGAGCAGTTCTTC.

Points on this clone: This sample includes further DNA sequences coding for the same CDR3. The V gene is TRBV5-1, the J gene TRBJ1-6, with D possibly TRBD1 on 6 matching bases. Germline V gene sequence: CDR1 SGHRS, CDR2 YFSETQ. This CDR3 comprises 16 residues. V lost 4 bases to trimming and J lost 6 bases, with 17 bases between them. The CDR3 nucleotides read TGCGCCAGCAGCGGGGGTCGGGGGGCGCTTAATTCACCCCTCCACTTT. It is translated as CASSGGRGALNSPLHF.

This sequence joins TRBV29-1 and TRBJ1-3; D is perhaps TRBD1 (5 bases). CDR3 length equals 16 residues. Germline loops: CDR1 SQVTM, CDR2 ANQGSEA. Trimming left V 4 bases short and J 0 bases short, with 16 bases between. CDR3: CSVAFGPRGSGNTIYF. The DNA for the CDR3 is TGCAGCGTTGCGTTCGGGCCAAGGGGCTCTGGAAACACCATATATTTT.

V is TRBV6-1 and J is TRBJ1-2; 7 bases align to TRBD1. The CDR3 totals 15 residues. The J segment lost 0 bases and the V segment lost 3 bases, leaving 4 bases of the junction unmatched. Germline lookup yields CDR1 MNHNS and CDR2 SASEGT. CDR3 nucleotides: TGTGCCAGCAGTGAGGGGACAGCCTCTAACTATGGCTACACCTTC. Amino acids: CASSEGTASNYGYTF.

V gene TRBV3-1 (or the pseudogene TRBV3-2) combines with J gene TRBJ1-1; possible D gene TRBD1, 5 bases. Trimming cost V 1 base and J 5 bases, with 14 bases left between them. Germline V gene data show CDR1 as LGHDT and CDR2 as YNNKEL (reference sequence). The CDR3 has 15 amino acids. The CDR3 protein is CASSQGITGSTEAFF. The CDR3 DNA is TGTGCCAGCAGCCAAGGGATTACAGGATCTACTGAAGCTTTCTTT.

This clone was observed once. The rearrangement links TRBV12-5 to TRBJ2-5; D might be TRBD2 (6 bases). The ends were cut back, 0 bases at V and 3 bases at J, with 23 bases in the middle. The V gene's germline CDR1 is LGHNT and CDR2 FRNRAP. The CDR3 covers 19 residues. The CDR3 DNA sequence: TGTGCTAGTGGTTTGGTATCTTTAGGAGGGAGATGGTCAGAAGAGACCCAGTACTTC. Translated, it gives CASGLVSLGGRWSEETQYF.

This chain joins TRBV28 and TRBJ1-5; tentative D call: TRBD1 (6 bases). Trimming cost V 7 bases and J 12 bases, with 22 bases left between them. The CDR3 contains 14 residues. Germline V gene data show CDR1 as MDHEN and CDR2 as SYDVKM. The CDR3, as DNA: TGTGCCAGCAAGCTTGGAGGGGGGGGCGCCCTCCAGCATTTT. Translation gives CASKLGGGGALQHF.

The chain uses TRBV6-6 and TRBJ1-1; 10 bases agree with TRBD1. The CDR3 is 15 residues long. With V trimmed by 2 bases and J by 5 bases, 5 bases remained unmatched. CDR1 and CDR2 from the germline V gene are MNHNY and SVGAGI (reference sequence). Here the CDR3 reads CASSYADRGQTEAFF. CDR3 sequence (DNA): TGTGCCAGCAGTTACGCAGACAGGGGGCAAACTGAAGCTTTCTTT.

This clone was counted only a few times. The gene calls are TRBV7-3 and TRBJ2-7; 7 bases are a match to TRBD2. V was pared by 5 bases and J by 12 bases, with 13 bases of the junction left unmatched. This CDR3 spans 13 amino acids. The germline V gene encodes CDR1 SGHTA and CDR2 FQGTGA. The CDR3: CASSVGLREAMYF. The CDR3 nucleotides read TGTGCCAGCAGCGTTGGTTTACGGGAGGCGATGTACTTC.

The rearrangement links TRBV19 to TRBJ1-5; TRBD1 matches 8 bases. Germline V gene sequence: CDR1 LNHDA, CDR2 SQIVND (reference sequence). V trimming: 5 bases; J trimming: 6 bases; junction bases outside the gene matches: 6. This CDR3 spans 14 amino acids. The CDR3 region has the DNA TGTGCCAGTAGTTTCAGGGGGCGCGGTCAGCCCCAGCATTTT. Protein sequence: CASSFRGRGQPQHF.

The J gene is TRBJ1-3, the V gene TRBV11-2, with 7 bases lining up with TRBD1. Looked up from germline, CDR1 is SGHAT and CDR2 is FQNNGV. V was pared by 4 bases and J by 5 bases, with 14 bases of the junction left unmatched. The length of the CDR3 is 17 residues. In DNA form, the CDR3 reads TGTGCCAGCAGCTCGACGAGCATAGGACAGGCTCGAAACACCATATATTTT. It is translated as CASSSTSIGQARNTIYF.